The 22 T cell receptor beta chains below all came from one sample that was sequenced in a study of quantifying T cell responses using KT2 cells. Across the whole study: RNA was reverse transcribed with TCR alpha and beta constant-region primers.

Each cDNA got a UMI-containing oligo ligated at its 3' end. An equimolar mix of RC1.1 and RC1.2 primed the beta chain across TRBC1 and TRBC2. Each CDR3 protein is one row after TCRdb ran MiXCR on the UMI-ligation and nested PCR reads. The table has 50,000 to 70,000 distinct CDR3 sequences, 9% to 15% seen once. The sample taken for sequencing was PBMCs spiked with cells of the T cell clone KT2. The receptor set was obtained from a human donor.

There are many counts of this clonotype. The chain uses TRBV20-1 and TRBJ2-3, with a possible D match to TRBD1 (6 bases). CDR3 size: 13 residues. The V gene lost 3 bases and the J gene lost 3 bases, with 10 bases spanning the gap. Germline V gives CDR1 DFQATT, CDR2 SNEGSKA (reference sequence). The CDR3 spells CSASQGSTDTQYF. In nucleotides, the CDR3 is TGCAGTGCTAGTCAGGGGTCGACAGATACGCAGTATTTT.

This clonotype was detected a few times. This CDR3 is CASSYDSTDTQYF. CDR3 nucleotide sequence: TGCGCCAGCAGCTACGATAGCACAGATACGCAGTATTTT. The chain is built from TRBV5-1 and TRBJ2-3; D gene ambiguous. Trimming stripped 3 bases from V and 0 bases from J, with 5 bases between. Germline V lookup: CDR1 SGHRS, CDR2 YFSETQ. The CDR3 consists of 13 residues. Using reference TRBV5-1 and TRBJ2-3 for the parts outside the CDR3, the full variable domain is KAGVTQTPRYLIKTRGQQVTLSCSPISGHRSVSWYQQTPGQGLQFLFEYFSETQRNKGNFPGRFSGRQFSNSRSEMNVSTLELGDSALYLCASSYDSTDTQYFGPGTRLTVL.

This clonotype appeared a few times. As DNA, the CDR3 is TGTGCCAGCAGTTTCATTAGGTTGAACACTGAAGCTTTCTTT. Translated: CASSFIRLNTEAFF. The chain has TRBV12-3 or TRBV12-4 and TRBJ1-1, with D unclear. The V gene lost 3 bases and the J gene lost 0 bases, with 8 bases spanning the gap. This CDR3 region has 14 residues.

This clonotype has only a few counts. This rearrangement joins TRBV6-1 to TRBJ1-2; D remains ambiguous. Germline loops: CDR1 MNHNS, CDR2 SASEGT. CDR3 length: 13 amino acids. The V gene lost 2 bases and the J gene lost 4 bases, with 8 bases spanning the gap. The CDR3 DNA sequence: TGTGCCAGCAGTGAATCGGGCGGCTATGGCTACACCTTC. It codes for CASSESGGYGYTF.

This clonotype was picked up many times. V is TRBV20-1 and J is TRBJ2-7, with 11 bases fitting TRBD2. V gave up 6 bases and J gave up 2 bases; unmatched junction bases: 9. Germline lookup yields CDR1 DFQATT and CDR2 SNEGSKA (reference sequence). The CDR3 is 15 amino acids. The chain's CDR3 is CSALGLAGTTYEQYF. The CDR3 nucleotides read TGCAGTGCCCTTGGACTAGCGGGTACCACCTACGAGCAGTACTTC.

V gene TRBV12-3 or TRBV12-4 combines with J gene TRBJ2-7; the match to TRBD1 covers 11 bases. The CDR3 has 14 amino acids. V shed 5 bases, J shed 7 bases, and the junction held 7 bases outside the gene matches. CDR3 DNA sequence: TGTGCCAGCAGTGAGGGACAGGGGGTAAGGGAGCAGTACTTC. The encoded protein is CASSEGQGVREQYF.

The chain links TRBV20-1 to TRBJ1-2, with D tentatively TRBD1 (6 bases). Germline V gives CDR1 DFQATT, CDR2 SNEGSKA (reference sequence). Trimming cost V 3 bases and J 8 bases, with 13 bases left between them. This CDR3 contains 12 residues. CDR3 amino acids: CSARPGAGGYTF. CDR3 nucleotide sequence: TGCAGTGCTAGGCCGGGGGCGGGAGGCTACACCTTC.

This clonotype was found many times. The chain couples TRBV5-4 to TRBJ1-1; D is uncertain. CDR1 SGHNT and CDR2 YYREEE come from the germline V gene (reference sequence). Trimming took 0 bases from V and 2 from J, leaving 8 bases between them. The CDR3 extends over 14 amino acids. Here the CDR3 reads CASSLGPKNTEAFF. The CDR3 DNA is TGTGCCAGCAGCTTGGGCCCGAAAAACACTGAAGCTTTCTTT.

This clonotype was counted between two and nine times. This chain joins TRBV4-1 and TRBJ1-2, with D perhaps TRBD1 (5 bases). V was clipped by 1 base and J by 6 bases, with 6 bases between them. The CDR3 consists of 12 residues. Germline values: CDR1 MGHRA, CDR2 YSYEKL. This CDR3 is CASSQARDGYTF. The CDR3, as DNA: TGCGCCAGCAGCCAAGCCAGGGATGGCTACACCTTC.

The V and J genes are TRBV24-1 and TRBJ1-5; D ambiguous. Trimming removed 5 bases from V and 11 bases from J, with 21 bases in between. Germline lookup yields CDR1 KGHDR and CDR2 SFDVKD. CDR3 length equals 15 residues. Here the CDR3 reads CATSARPLFELAQHF. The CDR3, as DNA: TGTGCCACCAGTGCCCGTCCCCTTTTTGAGTTAGCCCAGCATTTT.

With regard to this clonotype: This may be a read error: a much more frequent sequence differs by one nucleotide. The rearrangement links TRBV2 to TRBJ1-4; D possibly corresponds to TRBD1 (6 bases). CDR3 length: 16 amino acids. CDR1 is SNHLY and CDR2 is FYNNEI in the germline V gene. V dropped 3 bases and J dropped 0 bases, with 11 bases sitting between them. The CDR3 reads CASSEQGSATNEKLFF. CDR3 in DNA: TGTGCCAGCAGTGAGCAGGGGTCTGCAACTAATGAAAAACTGTTTTTT.

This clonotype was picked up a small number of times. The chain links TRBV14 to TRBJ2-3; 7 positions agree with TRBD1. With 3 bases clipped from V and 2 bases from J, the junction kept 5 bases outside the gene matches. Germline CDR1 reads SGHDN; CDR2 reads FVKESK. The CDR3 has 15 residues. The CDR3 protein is CASSQGQGVTDTQYF. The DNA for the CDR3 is TGTGCCAGCAGCCAGGGGCAGGGGGTCACAGATACGCAGTATTTT.

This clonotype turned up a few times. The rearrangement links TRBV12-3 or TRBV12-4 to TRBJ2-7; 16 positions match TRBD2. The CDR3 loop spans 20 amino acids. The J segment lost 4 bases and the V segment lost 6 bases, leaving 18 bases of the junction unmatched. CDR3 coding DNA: TGTGCCAGCAGCGCCGGGACTAGCGGGGGGGCCGGTAGAAGTTGGTACGAGCAGTACTTC. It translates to CASSAGTSGGAGRSWYEQYF.

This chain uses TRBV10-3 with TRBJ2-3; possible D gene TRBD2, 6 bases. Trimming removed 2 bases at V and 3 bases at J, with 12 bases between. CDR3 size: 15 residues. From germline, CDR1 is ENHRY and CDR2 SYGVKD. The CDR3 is CAISELSGGTDTQYF. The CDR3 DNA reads TGTGCCATCAGTGAGCTTAGCGGTGGAACAGATACGCAGTATTTT.

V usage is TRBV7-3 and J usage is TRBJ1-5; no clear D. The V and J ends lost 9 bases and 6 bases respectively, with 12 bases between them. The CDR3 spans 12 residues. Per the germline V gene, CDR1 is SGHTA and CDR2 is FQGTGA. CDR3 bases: TGTGCCAGGGACCTCTGTGGTCAGCCCCAGCATTTT. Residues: CARDLCGQPQHF.

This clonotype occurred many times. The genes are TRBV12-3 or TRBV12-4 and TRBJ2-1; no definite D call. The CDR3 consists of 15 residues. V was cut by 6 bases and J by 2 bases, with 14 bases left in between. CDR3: CASRVWADPYNEQFF. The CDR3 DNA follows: TGTGCCAGCAGGGTTTGGGCAGACCCCTACAATGAGCAGTTCTTC.

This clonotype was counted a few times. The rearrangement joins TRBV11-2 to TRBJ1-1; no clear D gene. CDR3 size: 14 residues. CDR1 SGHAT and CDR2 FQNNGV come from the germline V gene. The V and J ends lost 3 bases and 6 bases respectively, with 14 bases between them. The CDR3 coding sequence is TGTGCCAGCAGCTTCAGATCCTCTCTTCCTGAAGCTTTCTTT. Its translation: CASSFRSSLPEAFF. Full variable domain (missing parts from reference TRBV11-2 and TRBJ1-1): EAGVAQSPRYKIIEKRQSVAFWCNPISGHATLYWYQQILGQGPKLLIQFQNNGVVDDSQLPKDRFSAERLKGVDSTLKIQPAKLEDSAVYLCASSFRSSLPEAFFGQGTRLTVV.

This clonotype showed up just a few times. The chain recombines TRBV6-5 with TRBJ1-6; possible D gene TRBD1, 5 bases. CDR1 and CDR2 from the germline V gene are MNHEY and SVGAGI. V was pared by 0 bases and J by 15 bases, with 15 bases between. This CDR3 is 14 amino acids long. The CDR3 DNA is TGTGCCAGCAGTTACTCCCAGACCGGGGCCTTCCTCCACTTT. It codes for CASSYSQTGAFLHF.

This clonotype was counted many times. CDR3: CASIEAGASSNIQYF. The CDR3 DNA is TGTGCCAGCATTGAAGCAGGGGCATCTTCCAACATTCAGTACTTC. The chain employs TRBV6-2 or TRBV6-3 and TRBJ2-4; possible D gene TRBD1, 6 bases. Trimming shortened V by 7 bases and J by 7 bases, and 20 bases separated the two germline ends. The CDR3 is 15 residues long. Germline CDR1 is MNHEY and CDR2 is SVGEGT.

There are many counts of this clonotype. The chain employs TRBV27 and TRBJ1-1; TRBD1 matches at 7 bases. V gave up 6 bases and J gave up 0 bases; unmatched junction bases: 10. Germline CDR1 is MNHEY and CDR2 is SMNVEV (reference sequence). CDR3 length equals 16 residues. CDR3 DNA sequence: TGTGCCAGCAGGCCGGGACAGAGTTTCATGAACACTGAAGCTTTCTTT. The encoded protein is CASRPGQSFMNTEAFF.

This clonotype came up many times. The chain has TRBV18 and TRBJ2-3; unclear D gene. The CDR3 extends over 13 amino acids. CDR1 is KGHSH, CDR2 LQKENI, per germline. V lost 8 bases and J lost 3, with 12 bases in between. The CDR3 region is CASRSQRTDTQYF. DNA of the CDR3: TGTGCCAGCAGGTCACAGAGGACAGATACGCAGTATTTT.

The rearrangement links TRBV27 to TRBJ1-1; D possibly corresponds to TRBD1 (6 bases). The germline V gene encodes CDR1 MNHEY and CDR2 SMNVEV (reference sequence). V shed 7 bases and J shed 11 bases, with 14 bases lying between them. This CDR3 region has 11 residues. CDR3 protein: CASKGHGEAFF. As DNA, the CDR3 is TGTGCCAGCAAGGGACACGGTGAGGCTTTCTTT.